This T cell receptor (beta chain) is drawn from a study of control samples from healthy donors and cancer patients. The method was immunoSEQ multiplex PCR; TCRdb's version includes in-frame clones alone and lacks a portion of them. The table records under 50,000 clones, around 87% of them present only once. The CDR3 contains 14 residues. The V end lost 1 base, the J end lost 6 bases, and 12 bases lay between the germline ends. Germline V lookup: CDR1 LGHDT, CDR2 YNNKEL (reference sequence). This chain uses TRBV3-1 (or the pseudogene TRBV3-2) with TRBJ2-5; possible D gene TRBD1, 6 bases. Sequencing used PBMCs. This TCR was recovered from a woman aged 55-69 years with lung cancer. CDR3 coding DNA: TGTGCCAGCAGCCAAGTTAACAGGGAACAGACCCAGTACTTC. It codes for CASSQVNREQTQYF.